The subject of this entry is one TCR beta chain. Antigen specificity is unknown. This sample is drawn from a study of T cell responses to AZD1222 COVID-19 vaccine. This table comes from immunoSEQ multiplex PCR, and its TCRdb copy is limited to in-frame clones, with some not included. Here the sample spans about 25,000 clones, around 90% being singletons. The V and J ends lost 0 bases and 1 base, in that order; junction bases with no gene match: 4. Per germline, CDR1 SGHRS and CDR2 YFSETQ. CDR3 length: 15 residues. Findings and limits, study-wide: Baseline seropositives among AZD1222 recipients totaled only five to seven. Clonal diversity was possibly underestimated; the donors were predominantly white British and more often female. Repertoire sampling happened only post peak T cell response. Spike-specific TCR breadth and depth were elevated following two AZD1222 doses.

The specimen comprised peripheral blood, sampled 28 days after the second AZD1222 dose. The clonotype was recovered from an adult who received the AZD1222 COVID-19 vaccine. This rearrangement joins TRBV5-1 to TRBJ2-7, with 7 nucleotides matching TRBD1. The CDR3 DNA reads as TGCGCCAGCAGCTTGGGGGACAGACCTTCCTACGAGCAGTACTTC. Protein product: CASSLGDRPSYEQYF.